The source of this T cell receptor (beta chain) is a study of T-cell reconstitution after alpha-beta-depleted transplantation in children. Findings of the study overall: Several hundred expanded graft clones reportedly were the source of alpha-beta T cells about two months after transplant.

This clonotype was detected once. Its target is not known. V was trimmed by 0 bases and J by 7 bases, leaving 16 bases between them. The CDR3 runs 15 residues. Germline V lookup: CDR1 SGHRS, CDR2 YFSETQ. As it was prepared, the TCRbeta library received unique molecular identifiers. TCRdb used MiXCR to reprocess the PCR reads, holding one entry per CDR3 protein. Of some 440,000 distinct CDR3 sequences in the sample, around 16% are singletons; the top ten hold under 30%. The chain links TRBV5-1 to TRBJ2-5; TRBD1 is a possible D gene (5 bases). This clonotype originated in a boy younger than two who had a stem cell transplant for Wiskott-Aldrich syndrome, so the T cells may come from the graft donor. The sequenced sample was PBMCs, mostly from graft donor cells, obtained 360 days after TCRalphabeta/CD19-depleted stem cell transplant. The CDR3 here is CASSLGDSNPGTQYF. The CDR3 nucleotides are TGCGCCAGCAGCTTGGGCGACAGTAACCCAGGGACCCAGTACTTC.